Following are 16 T cell receptor beta chains from one sample sequenced in a study of cytomegalovirus exposure and HLA in healthy donors. PCR employed 60 Vbeta and 13 Jbeta primers. Assay: immunoSEQ multiplex PCR; the TCRdb copy retains only in-frame clones and omits some. The repertoire holds around 120,000 clones, with more than 75% as singletons. Sample: PBMCs. Receptors were obtained from a man aged 18 to 35 in good health and CMV-seronegative.

About this clone itself: The CDR3 carries no conserved terminal phenylalanine or tryptophan, so it likely arises from a read error. The DNA is left out, because the CDR3 cannot be placed on it with certainty; the CDR3 is given as TCRdb lists it. This chain joins TRBV7-8 and TRBJ2-7; no check of the table's D call, TRBD1, against the DNA was made. The CDR3 extends over 13 residues, inclusive of both ends. CDR1 and CDR2 from the germline V gene are SGHVS and FQNEAQ. The CDR3: CASSVDRDRAVLL.

The V gene is TRBV18, the J gene TRBJ1-5; D unresolved. V was trimmed by 4 bases and J by 0 bases, leaving 10 bases between them. The CDR3 covers 15 residues. Looked up from germline, CDR1 is KGHSH and CDR2 is LQKENI. CDR3 region: CASSLAGVSNQPQHF. Written as DNA, the CDR3 is TGTGCCAGCTCACTCGCCGGGGTTAGCAATCAGCCCCAGCATTTT.

This clone was picked up one time. The V call is TRBV4-3, the J call TRBJ1-2; TRBD1 agrees at 8 bases. Germline CDR1 is LGHNA and CDR2 is YSLEER. Losses at the gene ends were 0 bases for V and 2 bases for J; bases not matched to a gene: 2. This CDR3 is 15 amino acids long. In DNA form, the CDR3 reads TGCGCCAGCAGCCAAGAGGGACAGGCCAACTATGGCTACACCTTC. Its translation: CASSQEGQANYGYTF.

The genes are TRBV6-5 and TRBJ1-5; D call uncertain. The CDR3 consists of 14 residues. Trimming shortened V by 2 bases and J by 2 bases, and 7 bases separated the two germline ends. Germline V gene sequence: CDR1 MNHEY, CDR2 SVGAGI. CDR3 protein: CASSYGQGNQPQHF. In DNA, the CDR3 is TGTGCCAGCAGTTACGGGCAGGGCAATCAGCCCCAGCATTTT.

The chain employs TRBV19 and TRBJ1-1; D remains unclear. V gave up 3 bases and J gave up 3 bases, with 8 bases separating them. The CDR3 sequence is 13 residues long. From germline, CDR1 is LNHDA and CDR2 SQIVND (reference sequence). Here the CDR3 reads CASSMSRDTEAFF. The CDR3 bases are TGTGCCAGTAGTATGTCCCGTGACACTGAAGCTTTCTTT.

This sequence joins TRBV7-3 and TRBJ2-2, with 12 bases identical to TRBD2. CDR3 size: 16 residues. CDR1 SGHTA and CDR2 FQGTGA come from the germline V gene. The V gene end was trimmed by 5 bases and the J gene end by 6 bases; junction bases not matched to a gene: 7. CDR3 bases: TGTGCCAGCAGCCGGACTAGCGGGATTGGGTCCGGGGAGCTGTTTTTT. It specifies CASSRTSGIGSGELFF. The full variable domain, its missing parts supplied by reference TRBV7-3 and TRBJ2-2, is GAGVSQTPSNKVTEKGKYVELRCDPISGHTALYWYRQSLGQGPEFLIYFQGTGAADDSGLPNDRFFAVRPEGSVSTLKIQRTERGDSAVYLCASSRTSGIGSGELFFGEGSRLTVL.

This clone has a handful of counts. The rearrangement links TRBV29-1 to TRBJ1-2, with D possibly being TRBD1 (5 bases). The germline V gene has CDR1 SQVTM and CDR2 ANQGSEA. V lost 5 bases and J 8 bases, leaving 12 bases between the germline ends. The CDR3 sequence is 11 residues long. CDR3 protein: CSVLGEGGYTF. The DNA of the CDR3 is TGCAGCGTTTTAGGGGAGGGCGGCTACACCTTC. Based on the CDR3 plus reference TRBV29-1 and TRBJ1-2, the full variable domain is SAVISQKPSRDICQRGTSLTIQCQVDSQVTMMFWYRQQPGQSLTLIATANQGSEATYESGFVIDKFPISRPNLTFSTLTVSNMSPEDSSIYLCSVLGEGGYTFGSGTRLTVV.

The V and J genes are TRBV18 and TRBJ1-1; D possibly corresponds to TRBD1 (5 bases). The CDR3 runs 17 residues. Germline V gene lookup returns CDR1 KGHSH and CDR2 LQKENI. V was shortened by 1 base and J by 1 base, with 16 bases between the two germline ends. CDR3 sequence: CASSPRTPGIGNTEAFF. CDR3 coding DNA: TGTGCCAGCTCACCACGAACTCCAGGGATAGGGAACACTGAAGCTTTCTTT. The full variable domain, with the rest looked up from reference TRBV18 and TRBJ1-1, is NAGVMQNPRHLVRRRGQEARLRCSPMKGHSHVYWYRQLPEEGLKFMVYLQKENIIDESGMPKERFSAEFPKEGPSILRIQQVVRGDSAAYFCASSPRTPGIGNTEAFFGQGTRLTVV.

The chain is built from TRBV5-1 and TRBJ1-2; TRBD1 matches 8 bases. In germline, CDR1 is SGHRS, CDR2 YFSETQ. The CDR3 is 14 residues long. Germline trimming cut 4 bases from V and 5 bases from J; bases unmatched to any gene: 7. The CDR3 coding sequence is TGCGCCAGCAGCCCGCGGACAGGGCGATATGGCTACACCTTC. Protein product: CASSPRTGRYGYTF.

The rearrangement links TRBV5-6 to TRBJ1-2; a weak D match, TRBD1 (5 bases). V was clipped by 3 bases and J by 6 bases, with 12 bases between them. The CDR3 is 13 residues long. In germline, CDR1 is SGHDT, CDR2 YYEEEE. The CDR3 DNA sequence: TGTGCCAGCAGCTGGGGGGAGGAAGATGGCTACACCTTC. It encodes CASSWGEEDGYTF.

In its sample, this clone was seen a few times. Other DNA sequences in the same sample also yield this CDR3. V is TRBV7-6 and J is TRBJ1-1, with TRBD1 as a possible D gene (6 bases). The V gene's germline CDR1 is SGHVS and CDR2 FNYEAQ. V lost 0 bases, J lost 1 base, and 6 bases lay in between. This CDR3 spans 14 amino acids. The CDR3 sequence: CASSLAQGNTEAFF. CDR3 in DNA: TGTGCCAGCAGCTTAGCACAGGGGAACACTGAAGCTTTCTTT.

This clone showed up just once. The chain combines TRBV14 with TRBJ2-1; D is unclear. The CDR3 is made up of 18 amino acids. The V gene's germline CDR1 is SGHDN and CDR2 FVKESK. With 4 bases removed from V and 2 bases from J, the gap between germline ends came to 21 bases. The CDR3 bases are TGTGCCAGCAGCCCGCGGCCCCGGTCGAATCTCCCCTACAATGAGCAGTTCTTC. Residues: CASSPRPRSNLPYNEQFF.

The chain recombines TRBV18 with TRBJ1-2, with D maybe TRBD1 (6 bases). Germline V gene lookup returns CDR1 KGHSH and CDR2 LQKENI. There are 13 residues in the CDR3. V lost 4 bases to trimming and J lost 8 bases, with 14 bases between them. The CDR3 is CASSQTGLRGYTF. The CDR3 region has the DNA TGTGCCAGCTCACAAACAGGGTTGCGGGGCTACACCTTC.

This chain uses TRBV19 with TRBJ2-2; 7 bases align to TRBD2. Germline trimming cut 4 bases from V and 1 base from J; bases unmatched to any gene: 6. The CDR3 extends over 16 amino acids. In germline, CDR1 is LNHDA, CDR2 SQIVND (reference sequence). As DNA, the CDR3 is TGTGCCAGTAGTACCCTTCGCGGGGGGAACACCGGGGAGCTGTTTTTT. It codes for CASSTLRGGNTGELFF.

The CDR3 loop reads CASSQGDRGRAKNIQYF. The CDR3 DNA follows: TGCGCCAGCAGCCAGGGTGACAGGGGGCGAGCCAAAAACATTCAGTACTTC. This chain links TRBV4-3 with TRBJ2-4; TRBD1 aligns across 10 bases. V trimming: 3 bases; J trimming: 0 bases; junction bases outside the gene matches: 5. The CDR3 is 17 residues long. Germline lookup yields CDR1 LGHNA and CDR2 YSLEER.

This clone is a singleton in its sample. The chain is built from TRBV11-2 and TRBJ2-7; 7 bases agree with TRBD1. V lost 3 bases to trimming and J lost 5 bases; unmatched junction nucleotides: 1. This CDR3 spans 12 amino acids. CDR1 is SGHAT and CDR2 is FQNNGV in the germline V gene. CDR3 sequence: CASSFDRDEQYF. The CDR3 nucleotides are TGTGCCAGCAGCTTCGACAGGGACGAGCAGTACTTC.